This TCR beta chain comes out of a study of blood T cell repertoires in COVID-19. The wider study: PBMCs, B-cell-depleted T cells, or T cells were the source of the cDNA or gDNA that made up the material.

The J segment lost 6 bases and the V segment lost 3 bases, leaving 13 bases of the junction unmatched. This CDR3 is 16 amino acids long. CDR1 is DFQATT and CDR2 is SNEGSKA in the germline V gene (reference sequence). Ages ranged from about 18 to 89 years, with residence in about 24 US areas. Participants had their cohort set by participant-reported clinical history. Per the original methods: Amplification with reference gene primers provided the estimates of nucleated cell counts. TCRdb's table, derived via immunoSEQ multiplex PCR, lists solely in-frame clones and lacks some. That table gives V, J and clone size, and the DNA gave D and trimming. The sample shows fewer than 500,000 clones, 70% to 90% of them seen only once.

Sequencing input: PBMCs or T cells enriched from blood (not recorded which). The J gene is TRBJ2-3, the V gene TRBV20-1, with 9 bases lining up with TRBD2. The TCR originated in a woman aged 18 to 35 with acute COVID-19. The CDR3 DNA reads TGCAGTGCTAGTAGCCACCGGAGCGGGGGGCCGGATACGCAGTATTTT. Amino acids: CSASSHRSGGPDTQYF.